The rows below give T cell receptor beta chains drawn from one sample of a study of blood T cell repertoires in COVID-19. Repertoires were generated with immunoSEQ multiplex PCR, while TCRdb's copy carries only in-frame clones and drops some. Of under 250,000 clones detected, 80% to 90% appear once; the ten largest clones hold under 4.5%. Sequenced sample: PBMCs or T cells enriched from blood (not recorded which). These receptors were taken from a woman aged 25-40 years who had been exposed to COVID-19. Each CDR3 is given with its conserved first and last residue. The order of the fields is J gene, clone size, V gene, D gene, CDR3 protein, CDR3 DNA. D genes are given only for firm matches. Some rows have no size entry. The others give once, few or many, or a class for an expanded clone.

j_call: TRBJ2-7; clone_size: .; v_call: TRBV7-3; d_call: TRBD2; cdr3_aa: CASSLIAGSSYEQYF; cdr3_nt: TGTGCCAGCAGCTTAATAGCGGGCAGCTCCTACGAGCAGTACTTC
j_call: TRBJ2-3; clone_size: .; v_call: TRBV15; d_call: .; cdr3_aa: CATSKGGAEWAQYF; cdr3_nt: TGTGCCACCAGCAAAGGAGGGGCCGAGTGGGCGCAGTATTTT
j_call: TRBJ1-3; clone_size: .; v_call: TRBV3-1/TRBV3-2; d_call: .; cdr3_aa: CASSQDSGAGNTIYF; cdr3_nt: TGTGCCAGCAGCCAAGACTCAGGGGCTGGAAACACCATATATTTT
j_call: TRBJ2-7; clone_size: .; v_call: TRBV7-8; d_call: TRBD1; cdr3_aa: CASSPRDRGRRPYF; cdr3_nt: TGTGCCAGCAGCCCCCGGGACAGGGGGCGTCGGCCGTACTTC
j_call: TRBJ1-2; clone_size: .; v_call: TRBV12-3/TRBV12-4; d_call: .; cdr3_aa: CASSLAGVCAF; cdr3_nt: TGTGCCAGCAGTTTAGCAGGGGTCTGCGCCTTC
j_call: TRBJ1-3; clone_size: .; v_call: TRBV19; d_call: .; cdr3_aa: CASSGIGRSGNTIYF; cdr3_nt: TGTGCCAGTAGTGGAATAGGGAGGTCTGGAAACACCATATATTTT
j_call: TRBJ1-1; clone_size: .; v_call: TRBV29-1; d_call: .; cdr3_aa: CSVAIGQLNTEAFF; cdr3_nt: TGCAGCGTTGCGATCGGACAGCTGAACACTGAAGCTTTCTTT
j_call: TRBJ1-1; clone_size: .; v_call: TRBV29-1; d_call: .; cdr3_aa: CSVVEGSTEAFF; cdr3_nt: TGCAGCGTTGTGGAGGGAAGCACTGAAGCTTTCTTT
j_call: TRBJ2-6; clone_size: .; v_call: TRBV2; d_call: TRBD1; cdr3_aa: CASSWDSPYSGANVLTF; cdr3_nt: TGTGCCAGCAGTTGGGACAGTCCTTACTCTGGGGCCAACGTCCTGACTTTC
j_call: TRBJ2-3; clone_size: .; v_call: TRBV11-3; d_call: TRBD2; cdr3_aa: CASSLSGMTDTQYF; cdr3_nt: TGTGCCAGCAGCTTGAGCGGGATGACAGATACGCAGTATTTT
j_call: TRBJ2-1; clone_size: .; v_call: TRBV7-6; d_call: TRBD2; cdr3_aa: CASSSGGRGLREQFF; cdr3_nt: TGTGCCAGCAGCTCAGGCGGGAGGGGCCTGAGGGAGCAGTTCTTC
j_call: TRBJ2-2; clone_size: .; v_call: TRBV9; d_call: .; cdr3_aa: CASSVVGSGELFF; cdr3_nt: TGTGCCAGCAGCGTAGTCGGTTCCGGGGAGCTGTTTTTT
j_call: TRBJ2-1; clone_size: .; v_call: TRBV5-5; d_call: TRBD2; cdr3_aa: CASSLRGGRGYNEQFF; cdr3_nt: TGTGCCAGCAGCTTGCGCGGCGGGAGGGGATACAATGAGCAGTTCTTC
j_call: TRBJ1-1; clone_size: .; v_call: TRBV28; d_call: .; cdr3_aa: CASSLKQGWTEAFF; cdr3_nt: TGTGCCAGCAGTCTTAAACAGGGTTGGACTGAAGCTTTCTTT
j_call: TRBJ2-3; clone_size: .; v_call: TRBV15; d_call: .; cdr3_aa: CATSSLSGTSTDTQYF; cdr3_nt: TGTGCCACCAGCAGTCTAAGCGGTACTAGCACAGATACGCAGTATTTT
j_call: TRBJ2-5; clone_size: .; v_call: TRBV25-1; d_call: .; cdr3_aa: CASSDWTDQETQYF; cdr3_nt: TGTGCCAGCAGTGACTGGACAGACCAAGAGACCCAGTACTTC
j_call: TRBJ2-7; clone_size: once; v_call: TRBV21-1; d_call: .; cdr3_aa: CASNYGLAGGSDYEQYF; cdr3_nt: TGTGCCAGCAATTATGGACTAGCGGGAGGCAGTGACTACGAGCAGTACTTC
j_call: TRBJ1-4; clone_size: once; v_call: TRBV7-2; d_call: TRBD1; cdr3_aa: CASSLIWDRSEKLFF; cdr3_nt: TGTGCCAGCAGCTTAATTTGGGACAGAAGTGAAAAACTGTTTTTT
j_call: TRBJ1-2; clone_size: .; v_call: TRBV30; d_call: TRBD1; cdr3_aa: CAWSVSWGQGYGYTF; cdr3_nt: TGTGCCTGGAGTGTATCGTGGGGACAGGGCTATGGCTACACCTTC
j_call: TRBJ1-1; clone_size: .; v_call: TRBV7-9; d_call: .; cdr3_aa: CASSSSADRPQEAFF; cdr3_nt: TGTGCCAGCAGCTCAAGCGCCGACAGACCCCAGGAAGCTTTCTTT
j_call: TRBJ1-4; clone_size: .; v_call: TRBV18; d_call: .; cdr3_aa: CASSAGSGEKLFF; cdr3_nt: TGTGCCAGCTCAGCCGGGAGCGGTGAAAAACTGTTTTTT
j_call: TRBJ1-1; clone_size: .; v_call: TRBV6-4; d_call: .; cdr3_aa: CASSEQTANTEAFF; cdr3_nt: TGTGCCAGCAGTGAGCAGACAGCGAACACTGAAGCTTTCTTT
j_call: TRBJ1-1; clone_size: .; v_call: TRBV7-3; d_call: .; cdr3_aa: CASSLAGRGRTEAFF; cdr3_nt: TGTGCCAGCAGCCTAGCGGGGAGAGGGCGGACTGAAGCTTTCTTT
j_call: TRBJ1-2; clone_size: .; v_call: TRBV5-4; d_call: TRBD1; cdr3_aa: CASRWDRGRLNYGYTF; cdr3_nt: TGTGCCAGCAGATGGGACAGGGGGCGCCTTAACTATGGCTACACCTTC
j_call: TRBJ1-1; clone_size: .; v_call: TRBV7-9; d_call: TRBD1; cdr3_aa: CASSPDRARPEAFF; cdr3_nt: TGTGCCAGCAGCCCAGACAGGGCCCGACCTGAAGCTTTCTTT
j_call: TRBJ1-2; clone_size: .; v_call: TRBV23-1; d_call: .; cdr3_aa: CASSHGRQTQANYGYTF; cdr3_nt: TGCGCCAGCAGTCATGGCAGACAGACTCAAGCTAACTATGGCTACACCTTC
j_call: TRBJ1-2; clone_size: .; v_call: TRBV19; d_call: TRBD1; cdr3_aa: CASSKDRSRHNYGYTF; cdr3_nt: TGTGCCAGTAGTAAGGACAGGTCGCGTCATAACTATGGCTACACCTTC
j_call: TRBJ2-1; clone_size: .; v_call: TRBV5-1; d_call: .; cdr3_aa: CASSSTLENEQFF; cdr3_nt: TGCGCCAGCAGCTCAACACTAGAGAATGAGCAGTTCTTC
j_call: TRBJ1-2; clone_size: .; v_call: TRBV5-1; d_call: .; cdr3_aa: CASSLEGRVYGYTF; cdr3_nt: TGCGCCAGCAGCTTGGAGGGCAGGGTTTATGGCTACACCTTC
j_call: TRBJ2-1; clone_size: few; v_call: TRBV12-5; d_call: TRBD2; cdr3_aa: CASGLVSSGRAVDEQFF; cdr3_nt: TGTGCTAGTGGTTTGGTGTCTAGCGGGAGGGCCGTCGATGAGCAGTTCTTC
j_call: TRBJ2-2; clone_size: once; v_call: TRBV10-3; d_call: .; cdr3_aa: CAISESTRVRGHEELFF; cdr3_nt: TGTGCCATCAGTGAGTCGACTCGGGTCCGAGGACACGAGGAGCTGTTTTTT
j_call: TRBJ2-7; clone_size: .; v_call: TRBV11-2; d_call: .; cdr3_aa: CASSLGLASYEQYF; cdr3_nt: TGTGCCAGCAGCTTAGGTCTAGCGAGCTACGAGCAGTACTTC
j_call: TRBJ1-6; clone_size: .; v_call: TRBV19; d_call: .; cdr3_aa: CASSIDQTAYNSPLHF; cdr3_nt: TGTGCCAGTAGTATAGATCAGACAGCTTATAATTCACCCCTCCACTTT
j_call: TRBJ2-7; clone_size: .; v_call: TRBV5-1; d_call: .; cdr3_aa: CASSLAVGTSTYEQYF; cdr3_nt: TGCGCCAGCAGCTTGGCCGTAGGGACATCGACGTACGAGCAGTACTTC
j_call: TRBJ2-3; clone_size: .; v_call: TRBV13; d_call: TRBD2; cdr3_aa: CASSLKLAGSTDTQYF; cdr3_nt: TGTGCCAGCAGCTTAAAACTAGCGGGGAGCACAGATACGCAGTATTTT
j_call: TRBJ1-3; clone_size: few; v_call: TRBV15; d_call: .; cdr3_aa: CATSHWADSGNTIYF; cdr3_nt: TGTGCCACCAGCCACTGGGCAGACTCTGGAAACACCATATATTTT
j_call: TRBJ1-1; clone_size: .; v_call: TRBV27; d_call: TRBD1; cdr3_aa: CASSIHFGGQGDTEAFF; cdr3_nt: TGTGCCAGCAGTATACATTTCGGGGGACAGGGCGACACTGAAGCTTTCTTT
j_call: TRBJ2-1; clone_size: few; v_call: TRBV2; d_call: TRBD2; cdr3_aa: CASSLEREPYNEQFF; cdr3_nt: TGTGCCAGCAGCCTGGAGCGGGAGCCCTACAATGAGCAGTTCTTC
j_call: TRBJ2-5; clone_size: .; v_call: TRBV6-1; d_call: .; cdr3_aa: CASSFPQGLQETQYF; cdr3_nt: TGTGCCAGCAGTTTCCCTCAAGGACTCCAAGAGACCCAGTACTTC
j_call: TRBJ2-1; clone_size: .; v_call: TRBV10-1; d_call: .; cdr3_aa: CASILNGTLYNEQFF; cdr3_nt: TGCGCCAGCATTCTTAACGGGACTCTCTACAATGAGCAGTTCTTC
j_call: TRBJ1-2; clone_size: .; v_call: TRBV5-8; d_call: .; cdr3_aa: CASSLAGYNYGYTF; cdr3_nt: TGTGCCAGCAGCTTGGCAGGGTACAACTATGGCTACACCTTC
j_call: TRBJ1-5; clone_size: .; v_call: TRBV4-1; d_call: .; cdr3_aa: CASSQTGVQPQHF; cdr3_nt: TGCGCCAGCAGCCAAACGGGGGTCCAGCCCCAGCATTTT
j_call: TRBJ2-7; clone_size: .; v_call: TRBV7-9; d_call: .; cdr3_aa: CASSSGQFYEQYF; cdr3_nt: TGTGCCAGCAGCTCCGGACAGTTCTACGAGCAGTACTTC
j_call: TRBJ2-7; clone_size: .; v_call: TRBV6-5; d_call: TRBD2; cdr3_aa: CASSYQREGYEQYF; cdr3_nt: TGTGCCAGCAGTTACCAGCGGGAAGGATACGAGCAGTACTTC